This is a list of T cell receptor beta chains from one sample in a study of T cells after posttransplantation cyclophosphamide. The protocol was immunoSEQ multiplex PCR, while the TCRdb copy is restricted to in-frame clones and leaves out a portion. The sample contains 42,000 or so clones, about 90% of which appear only once. The sequencing used PBMCs, collected less than 70 days after allogeneic stem cell transplant with posttransplant cyclophosphamide. All receptors derive from a male patient aged 55 to 69 who received an allogeneic stem cell transplant from a related donor and was CMV-positive. Some T cells may be provided by the graft donor. CDR3s include the opening cysteine and the closing phenylalanine or tryptophan. Each record gives: V gene, J gene, clone size, D gene, CDR3 DNA, CDR3 protein. D genes are given only for firm matches. Only some rows state a clone size, as once, few, many or a class for expanded clones.

TRBV7-2	TRBJ1-2	NA	NA	TGTGCCAGCAGCTTAGGAGGTCAGTTGTCGAAAGGCTACACCTTC	CASSLGGQLSKGYTF
TRBV11-2	TRBJ1-4	NA	NA	TGTGCCAGCAGCTTGGGCAGATCGAATGAAAAACTGTTTTTT	CASSLGRSNEKLFF
TRBV5-6	TRBJ1-6	once	TRBD1	TGTGCCAGCAGCTCCTCCGTGACAGGGCGCTTCTATCCCCTCCACTTT	CASSSSVTGRFYPLHF
TRBV2	TRBJ1-3	few	TRBD1	TGTGCCAGCATTAAGGACAGGGGGAACACCATATATTTT	CASIKDRGNTIYF
TRBV6-5	TRBJ1-2	NA	TRBD1	TGTGCCAGCAGCAGGACAGGGGGAGGCTACACCTTC	CASSRTGGGYTF
TRBV6-6	TRBJ2-1	NA	NA	TGTGCCAGCAGTTACTCCGGTAATGAGCAGTTCTTC	CASSYSGNEQFF
TRBV2	TRBJ1-2	NA	TRBD1	TGTGCCAGCAGGGGACAGGTTCCCTATGGCTACACCTTC	CASRGQVPYGYTF
TRBV11-2	TRBJ2-1	NA	TRBD1	TGTGCCAGCAGCCCTAATTGGGACAGAACTTCCAATGAGCAGTTCTTC	CASSPNWDRTSNEQFF
TRBV7-9	TRBJ2-3	NA	TRBD2	TGTGCCAGCAGCTTAGGTGTAGTCTTCGGGGGGTCAGATACGCAGTATTTT	CASSLGVVFGGSDTQYF
TRBV2	TRBJ2-2	NA	TRBD1	TGTGCCAGCAACAGGGGGCGAGACACCGGGGAGCTGTTTTTT	CASNRGRDTGELFF
TRBV6-5	TRBJ1-1	NA	NA	TGTGCCAGCAATCGAGGATTGAACACTGAAGCTTTCTTT	CASNRGLNTEAFF
TRBV5-6	TRBJ2-6	NA	NA	TGTGCCAGCAGCAAGGCCGGGTCTTTCTCTGGGGCCAACGTCCTGACTTTC	CASSKAGSFSGANVLTF
TRBV18	TRBJ1-1	NA	TRBD1	TGTGCCAGCTCGCTGACAGGGCGTAGGTATGAAGCTTTCTTT	CASSLTGRRYEAFF
TRBV4-1	TRBJ1-1	NA	NA	TGCGCCAGCAGCCGACTACCACCGGGACTCCAGGCAGAAGCTTTCTTT	CASSRLPPGLQAEAFF
TRBV28	TRBJ1-1	once	NA	TGTGCCAGCAGACCCGGGTCCCTGAACACTGAAGCTTTCTTT	CASRPGSLNTEAFF
TRBV2	TRBJ1-3	NA	NA	TGTGCCAGCAGGCTTACGGAAGGGGAAGGAAACACCATATATTTT	CASRLTEGEGNTIYF
TRBV27	TRBJ2-1	NA	TRBD2	TGTGCCAGCAGTCCCATAAGCGGGGCCAATGAGCAGTTCTTC	CASSPISGANEQFF
TRBV7-2	TRBJ2-2	NA	TRBD1	TGTGCCAGCAGCTTAGAGGACAGGGGAACCGGGGAGCTGTTTTTT	CASSLEDRGTGELFF
TRBV10-3	TRBJ2-2	NA	NA	TGTGCCATCAGTGAGTCGAAAACAGGGACCGGGGAGCTGTTTTTT	CAISESKTGTGELFF
TRBV6-5	TRBJ1-1	NA	NA	TGTGCCACCACAGACCGAAACACTGAAGCTTTCTTT	CATTDRNTEAFF
TRBV10-3	TRBJ1-2	NA	NA	TGTGCCACCATGGGCCATGGGTTTAACTATGGCTACACCTTC	CATMGHGFNYGYTF
TRBV7-6	TRBJ2-2	NA	NA	TGTGCCAGCAGCTGGACAGCTGCGAACACCGGGGAGCTGTTTTTT	CASSWTAANTGELFF
TRBV7-2	TRBJ1-2	NA	NA	TGTGCCAGCAGCTCATCCGGGACACCGCGGGGCTACACCTTC	CASSSSGTPRGYTF
TRBV7-9	TRBJ2-7	NA	NA	TGTGCCAGCAGCTTATTCGGTGATGGGGGGAAGTGGATTAACGAGCAGTACTTC	CASSLFGDGGKWINEQYF
TRBV2	TRBJ2-3	NA	NA	TGTGCCAGCAGTGAATCAAGCACAGATACGCAGTATTTT	CASSESSTDTQYF
TRBV5-6	TRBJ2-1	NA	TRBD1	TGTGCCAGCAGCCTCGGACAGGGGGCGTACAATGAGCAGTTCTTC	CASSLGQGAYNEQFF
TRBV7-6	TRBJ1-6	NA	TRBD1	TGTGCCAGCAGCCCCCGGACAGGCCCAATTCCGGCCCTCCACTTT	CASSPRTGPIPALHF
TRBV6-6	TRBJ1-1	NA	TRBD1	TGTGCCAGCAGTCCGACAGGGGCGGTTACTGAAGCTTTCTTT	CASSPTGAVTEAFF
TRBV2	TRBJ2-3	NA	NA	TGTGCCAGCAGGGACTACAGAGGAGCGGTGACCACAGATACGCAGTATTTT	CASRDYRGAVTTDTQYF
TRBV15	TRBJ1-4	NA	NA	TGTGCCACCAGCAGAGAGCAGGGGTTAGAAAAACTGTTTTTT	CATSREQGLEKLFF
TRBV11-2	TRBJ2-1	once	NA	TGTGCCAGCAGCTTGGGCCCATCCGTGTCCGAGCAGTTCTTC	CASSLGPSVSEQFF
TRBV6-1	TRBJ1-1	few	NA	TGTGCCAGCATTTTGAGATCGGGCACTGAAGCTTTCTTT	CASILRSGTEAFF
TRBV10-3	TRBJ1-6	NA	TRBD1	TGTGCCATCAGTGATATAAGACAGGGGAACTCACCCCTCCACTTT	CAISDIRQGNSPLHF
TRBV5-1	TRBJ1-1	NA	NA	TGCGCCAGCACCCGAGTCGGACAGATGAACACTGAAGCTTTCTTT	CASTRVGQMNTEAFF
TRBV4-1	TRBJ2-3	NA	TRBD2	TGCGCCAGCAGCCAAACAGGCCAGCGGGGGGGCAAGTCGTCAGATACGCAGTATTTT	CASSQTGQRGGKSSDTQYF
TRBV27	TRBJ1-1	NA	TRBD1	TGTGCCAGCAGTTCCGGGACAGCTACTGAGGTTTTCTTT	CASSSGTATEVFF
TRBV2	TRBJ1-1	NA	NA	TGTGCCAGCAGTTGGGGGGGGAACACTGAAGCTTTCTTT	CASSWGGNTEAFF
TRBV4-1	TRBJ2-5	NA	TRBD2	TGCGCCAGCAGCCAAGAGGCGGGGGTCGGAGAGACCCAGTACTTC	CASSQEAGVGETQYF
TRBV5-1	TRBJ2-5	NA	TRBD2	TGCGCCAGCAGCCTTAGCGGGTCTACAGAGACCCAGTACTTC	CASSLSGSTETQYF
TRBV27	TRBJ1-2	few	NA	TGTGCCAGCAGCCCTGGGGCGGGGTATGGCTACACCTTC	CASSPGAGYGYTF
TRBV2	TRBJ1-2	NA	TRBD1	TGTGCCAGCAGCGTCGGGACAGGGCGAGGCTACACCTTC	CASSVGTGRGYTF
TRBV30	TRBJ1-1	NA	TRBD1	TGTGCCTGGAGGGGAGCTGGGACAGGGGGTACTGAAGCTTTCTTT	CAWRGAGTGGTEAFF
TRBV6-1	TRBJ1-1	NA	TRBD1	TGTGCCAGCAGTGAAGTCGGAGTAGGGGGCACCCGACCCCCAGAAGCTTTCTTT	CASSEVGVGGTRPPEAFF
TRBV4-1	TRBJ1-4	few	NA	TGCGCCAGCAGCCTTCGAATCGGAGCCGTAGGAGAAAAACTGTTTTTT	CASSLRIGAVGEKLFF
TRBV2	TRBJ1-1	few	NA	TGTGCCAGCTGGGAGGACGCCGAAGCTTTCTTT	CASWEDAEAFF
TRBV19	TRBJ2-1	NA	NA	TGTGCCAGTAGTCCCGGAACGTGGAGCGGACGGTTCTTC	CASSPGTWSGRFF
TRBV5-1	TRBJ1-2	NA	TRBD1	TGCGCCAGCTCAGAGGGGGCGCGTGGCTACACCTTC	CASSEGARGYTF
TRBV4-1	TRBJ1-1	NA	NA	TGCGCCAGCCGGAGTATTGACAGGAACACTGAAGCTTTCTTT	CASRSIDRNTEAFF
TRBV15	TRBJ2-2	NA	NA	TGTGCCACCAGTCCCCTGGGCACAGGGCTGAACACCGGGGAGCTGTTTTTT	CATSPLGTGLNTGELFF
TRBV5-1	TRBJ2-3	NA	NA	TGCGCCAGCAGCCCGCCCCCCGGGCGGGGACCTAGCACAGATACGCAGTATTTT	CASSPPPGRGPSTDTQYF
TRBV18	TRBJ2-3	NA	TRBD1	TGTGCCAGCTCACCCCTCAGGGGGCCTACAGATACGCAGTATTTT	CASSPLRGPTDTQYF